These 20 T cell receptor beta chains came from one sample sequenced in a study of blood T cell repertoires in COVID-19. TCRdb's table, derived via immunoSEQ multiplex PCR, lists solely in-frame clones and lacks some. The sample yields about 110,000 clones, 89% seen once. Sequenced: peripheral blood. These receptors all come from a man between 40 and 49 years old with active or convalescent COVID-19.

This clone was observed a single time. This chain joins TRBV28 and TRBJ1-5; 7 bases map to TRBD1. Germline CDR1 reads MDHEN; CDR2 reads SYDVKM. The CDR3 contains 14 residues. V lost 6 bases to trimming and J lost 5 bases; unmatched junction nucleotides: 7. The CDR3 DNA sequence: TGTGCCAGCAGGGGGGGACAGTTTTATCAGCCCCAGCATTTT. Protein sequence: CASRGGQFYQPQHF.

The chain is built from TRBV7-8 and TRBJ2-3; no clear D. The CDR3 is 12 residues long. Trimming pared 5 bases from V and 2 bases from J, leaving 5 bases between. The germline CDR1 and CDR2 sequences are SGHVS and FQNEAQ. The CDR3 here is CASSPYTDTQYF. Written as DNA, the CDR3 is TGTGCCAGCAGCCCTTACACAGATACGCAGTATTTT.

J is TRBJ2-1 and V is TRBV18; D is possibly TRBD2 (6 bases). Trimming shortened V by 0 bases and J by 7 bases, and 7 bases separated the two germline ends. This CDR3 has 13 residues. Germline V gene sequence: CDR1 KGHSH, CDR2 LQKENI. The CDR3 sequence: CASSPPGLNEQFF. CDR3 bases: TGTGCCAGCTCACCACCGGGACTTAATGAGCAGTTCTTC.

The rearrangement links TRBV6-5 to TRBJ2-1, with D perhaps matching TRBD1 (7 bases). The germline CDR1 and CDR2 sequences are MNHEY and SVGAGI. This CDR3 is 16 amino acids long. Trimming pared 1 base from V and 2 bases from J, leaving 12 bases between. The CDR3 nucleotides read TGTGCCAGCAGTTACTACGGAGGGGGCGCCTACAATGAGCAGTTCTTC. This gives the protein CASSYYGGGAYNEQFF.

CDR3 protein: CASGLVVSGRAWSYNEQFF. CDR3 in DNA: TGTGCTAGTGGTTTGGTAGTAAGCGGGAGGGCCTGGTCCTACAATGAGCAGTTCTTC. V usage is TRBV12-5 and J usage is TRBJ2-1; 10 positions match TRBD2. This CDR3 contains 19 residues. V lost 0 bases, J lost 1 base, and 9 bases stayed unmatched. Germline V lookup: CDR1 LGHNT, CDR2 FRNRAP.

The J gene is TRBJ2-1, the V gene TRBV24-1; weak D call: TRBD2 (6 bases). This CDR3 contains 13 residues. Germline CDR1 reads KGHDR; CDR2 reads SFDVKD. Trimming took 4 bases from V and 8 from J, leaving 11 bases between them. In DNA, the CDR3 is TGTGCCACCAGTGACTCGGGAGTGGATGAGCAGTTCTTC. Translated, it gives CATSDSGVDEQFF.

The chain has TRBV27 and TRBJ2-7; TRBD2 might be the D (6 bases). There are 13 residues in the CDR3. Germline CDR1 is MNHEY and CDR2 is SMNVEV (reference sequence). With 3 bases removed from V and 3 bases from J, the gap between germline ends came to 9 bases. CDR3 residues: CASSFGLNYEQYF. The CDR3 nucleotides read TGTGCCAGCAGTTTCGGACTAAACTACGAGCAGTACTTC.

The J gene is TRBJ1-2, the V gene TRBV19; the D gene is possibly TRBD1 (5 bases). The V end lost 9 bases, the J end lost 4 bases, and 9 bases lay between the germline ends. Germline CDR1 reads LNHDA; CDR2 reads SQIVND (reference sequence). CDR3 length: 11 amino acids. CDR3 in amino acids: CASNQGYGYTF. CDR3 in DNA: TGTGCCAGCAACCAGGGCTATGGCTACACCTTC.

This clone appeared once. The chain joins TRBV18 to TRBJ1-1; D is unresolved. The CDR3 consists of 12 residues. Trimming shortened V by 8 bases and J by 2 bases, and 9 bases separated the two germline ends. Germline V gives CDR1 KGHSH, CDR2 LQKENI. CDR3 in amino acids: CASRGGNTEAFF. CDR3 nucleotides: TGTGCCAGCCGGGGAGGCAACACTGAAGCTTTCTTT.

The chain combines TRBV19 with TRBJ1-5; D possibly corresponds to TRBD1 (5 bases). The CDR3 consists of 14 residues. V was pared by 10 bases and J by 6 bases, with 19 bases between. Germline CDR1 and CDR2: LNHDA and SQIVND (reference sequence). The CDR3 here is CATGGAALGQPQHF. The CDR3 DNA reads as TGTGCCACGGGAGGGGCTGCGTTGGGTCAGCCCCAGCATTTT.

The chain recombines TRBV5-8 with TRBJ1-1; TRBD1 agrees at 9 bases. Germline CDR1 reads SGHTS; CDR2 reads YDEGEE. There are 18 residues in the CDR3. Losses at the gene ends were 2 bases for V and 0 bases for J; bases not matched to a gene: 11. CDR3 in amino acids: CASSFSGTGMALNTEAFF. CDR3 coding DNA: TGTGCCAGCAGCTTCTCCGGGACAGGGATGGCTTTGAACACTGAAGCTTTCTTT.

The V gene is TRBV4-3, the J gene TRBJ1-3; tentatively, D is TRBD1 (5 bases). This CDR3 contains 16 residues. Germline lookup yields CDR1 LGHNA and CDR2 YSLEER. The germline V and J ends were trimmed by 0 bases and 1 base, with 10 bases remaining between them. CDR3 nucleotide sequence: TGCGCCAGCAGCCAAGATCGGGCAGGGTCTGGAAACACCATATATTTT. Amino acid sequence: CASSQDRAGSGNTIYF.

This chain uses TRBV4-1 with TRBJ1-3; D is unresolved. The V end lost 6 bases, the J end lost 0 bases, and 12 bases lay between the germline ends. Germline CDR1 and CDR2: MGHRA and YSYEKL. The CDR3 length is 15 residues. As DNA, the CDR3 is TGCGCCAGCAGTGGACTCTTCAGCTCTGGAAACACCATATATTTT. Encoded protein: CASSGLFSSGNTIYF.

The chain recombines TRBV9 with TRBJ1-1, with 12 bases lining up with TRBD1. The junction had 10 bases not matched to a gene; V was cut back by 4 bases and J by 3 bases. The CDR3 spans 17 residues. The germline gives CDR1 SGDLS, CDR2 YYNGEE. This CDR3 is CASSLGTGGAGDTEAFF. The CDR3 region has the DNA TGTGCCAGCAGCCTCGGGACAGGGGGCGCGGGCGACACTGAAGCTTTCTTT.

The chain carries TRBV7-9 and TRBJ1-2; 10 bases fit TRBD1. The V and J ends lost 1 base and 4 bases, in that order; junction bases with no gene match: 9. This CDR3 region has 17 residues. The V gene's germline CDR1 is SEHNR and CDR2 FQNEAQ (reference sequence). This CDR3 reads CASSLGGGQGSSYGYTF. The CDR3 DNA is TGTGCCAGCAGCTTAGGAGGGGGACAGGGGTCCTCCTATGGCTACACCTTC.

CDR3 protein: CASSQAGANVLTF. CDR3 DNA: TGTGCCAGCAGCCAAGCGGGGGCCAACGTCCTGACTTTC. The chain combines TRBV3-1 (or the pseudogene TRBV3-2) with TRBJ2-6; D is ambiguous. In germline, CDR1 is LGHDT, CDR2 YNNKEL (reference sequence). CDR3 length equals 13 residues. Trimming removed 1 base at V and 4 bases at J, with 2 bases between.

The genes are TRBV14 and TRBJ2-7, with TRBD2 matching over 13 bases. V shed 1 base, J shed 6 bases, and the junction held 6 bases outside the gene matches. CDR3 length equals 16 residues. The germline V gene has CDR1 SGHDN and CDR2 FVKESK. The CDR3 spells CASSQVLAGGLSEQYF. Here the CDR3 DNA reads TGTGCCAGCAGCCAAGTACTAGCGGGAGGGCTGTCCGAGCAGTACTTC.

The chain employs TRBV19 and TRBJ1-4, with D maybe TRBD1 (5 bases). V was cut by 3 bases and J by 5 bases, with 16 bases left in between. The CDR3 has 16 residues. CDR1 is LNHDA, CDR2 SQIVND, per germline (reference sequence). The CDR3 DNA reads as TGTGCCAGTAGTATGGCAGGGTGGGGCACAAATGAAAAACTGTTTTTT. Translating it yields CASSMAGWGTNEKLFF.

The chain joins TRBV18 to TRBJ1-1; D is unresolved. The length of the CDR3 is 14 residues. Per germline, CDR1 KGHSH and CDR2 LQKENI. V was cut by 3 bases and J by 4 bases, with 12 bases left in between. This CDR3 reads CASSPSGRGTEAFF. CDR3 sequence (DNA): TGTGCCAGCTCACCCAGCGGACGGGGCACTGAAGCTTTCTTT. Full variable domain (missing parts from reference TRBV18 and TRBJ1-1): NAGVMQNPRHLVRRRGQEARLRCSPMKGHSHVYWYRQLPEEGLKFMVYLQKENIIDESGMPKERFSAEFPKEGPSILRIQQVVRGDSAAYFCASSPSGRGTEAFFGQGTRLTVV.

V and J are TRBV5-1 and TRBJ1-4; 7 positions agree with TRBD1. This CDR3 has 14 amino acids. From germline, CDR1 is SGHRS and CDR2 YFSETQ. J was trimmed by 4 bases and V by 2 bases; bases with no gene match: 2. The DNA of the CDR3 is TGCGCCAGCAGCTTCGGACAGGTTAATGAAAAACTGTTTTTT. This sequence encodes CASSFGQVNEKLFF.